This T cell receptor (beta chain) was found in a study of cytomegalovirus exposure and HLA in healthy donors. Study results and limitations: Most TCRs appeared rarely, but some public TCRs recurred in many donors.

This clone was seen only a few times. Its antigen is unidentified. The method was immunoSEQ multiplex PCR; TCRdb's version includes in-frame clones alone and lacks a portion of them. The data show about 130,000 clones, with around 94% seen just once and 1% to 1.5% held by the top ten. The CDR3 covers 14 residues. The V end was cut by 6 bases, the J end by 7 bases, with 18 bases between. From germline, CDR1 is MNHNS and CDR2 SASEGT. The rearrangement links TRBV6-1 to TRBJ1-2; possible D gene TRBD1, 5 bases. This sequence originates from a woman aged 18-29 years in good health and CMV-seronegative. Input material: PBMCs. The CDR3 protein is CASSPEPQGTGYTF. In DNA form, the CDR3 reads TGTGCCAGCAGCCCCGAGCCTCAGGGCACTGGCTACACCTTC.